In its sample, the clone carrying this T cell receptor beta chain was seen a few times. Germline CDR1 LNHDA, CDR2 SQIVND (reference sequence). The V end was cut by 2 bases, the J end by 4 bases, with 8 bases between. This CDR3 is 14 amino acids long. The data were obtained in a study of Graves' ophthalmopathy and Graves' hyperthyroidism. From RNA, the CDR3 regions of TCR beta chains were amplified and sequenced. A first-round RT-PCR used HTBI primers, followed by a second-round multiplex PCR. TCRdb used MiXCR to reprocess the multiplex PCR reads, holding one entry per CDR3 protein. The table lists 660,000 or so distinct CDR3 sequences, roughly 41% of them singletons, with over 2.5% in the top ten. Orbital computed tomography, thyroid ultrasound, TRAb, serum thyroxine and clinical symptoms formed the basis of diagnosis. The PBMC fraction was derived from under 11 ml of fresh peripheral blood.

The rearrangement links TRBV19 to TRBJ2-2, with D maybe TRBD2 (6 bases). The sequenced material came from peripheral blood. This sequence was found in an adult man with Graves' ophthalmopathy. The CDR3 coding sequence is TGTGCCAGTAGTATAAGGGAGGTCACCGGGGAGCTGTTTTTT. Amino acids: CASSIREVTGELFF.